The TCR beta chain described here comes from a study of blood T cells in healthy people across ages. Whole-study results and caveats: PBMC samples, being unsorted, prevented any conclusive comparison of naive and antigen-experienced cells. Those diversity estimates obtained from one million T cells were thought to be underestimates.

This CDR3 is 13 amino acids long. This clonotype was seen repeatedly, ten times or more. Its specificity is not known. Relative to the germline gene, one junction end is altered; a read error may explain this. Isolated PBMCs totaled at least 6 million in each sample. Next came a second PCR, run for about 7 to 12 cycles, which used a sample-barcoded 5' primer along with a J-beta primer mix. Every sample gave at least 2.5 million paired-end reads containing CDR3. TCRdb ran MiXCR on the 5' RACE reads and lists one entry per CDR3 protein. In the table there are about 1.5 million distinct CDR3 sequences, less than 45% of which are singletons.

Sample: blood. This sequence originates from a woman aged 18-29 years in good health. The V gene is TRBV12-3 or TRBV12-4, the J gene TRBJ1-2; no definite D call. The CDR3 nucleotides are TGTGCCAGCAGTCCCTTACCTAAGTATGGCTACACCTTC. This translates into CASSPLPKYGYTF.